In its sample, the clone carrying this T cell receptor (beta chain) was seen a few times. Lactation, pregnancy, other autoimmune disease or uncontrolled infection excluded patients. The record originates from a study of T cells in Graves' hyperthyroidism and ophthalmopathy. Germline V gene lookup returns CDR1 MNHEY and CDR2 SVGEGT. The CDR3 spans 16 residues. J lost 10 bases, V lost 6 bases, and 13 bases had no gene match. Regions amplified from RNA transcripts were the TCR beta CDR3 regions. With the HTBI primer set, the TCR CDR3 went through a first round of RT-PCR. TCRdb passed the multiplex PCR reads through MiXCR, listing each CDR3 protein once. The sample lists around 370,000 distinct CDR3 sequences, about a fifth occurring once.

The chain uses TRBV6-2 or TRBV6-3 and TRBJ1-6, with 9 bases identical to TRBD1. The sample consisted of blood. The origin of this receptor is a man aged 18 to 35 with Graves' ophthalmopathy. The CDR3 sequence is CASSPPPGQGLSPLHF. The CDR3 coding sequence is TGTGCCAGCAGCCCGCCCCCGGGACAGGGCTTATCACCCCTCCACTTT.